The entry below describes one T cell receptor beta chain. In the authors' workflow: Counts of nucleated cells, estimated from reference gene primer amplification, were obtained. Assay: immunoSEQ multiplex PCR; the TCRdb copy retains only in-frame clones and omits some. V, J and clone size are those of that table, while D and trimming were read from the DNA. The sample lists tens of thousands of clones, 80% to 90% occurring once. The entry originates in a study of blood T cell repertoires in COVID-19. Overall study context: Some COVID-19 samples were acute and others convalescent; all came from the United States, Italy and Spain. Sources were T cells, B-cell-depleted T cells, or PBMCs; the material itself was cDNA or gDNA.

The CDR3 is 14 amino acids. This TCR derives from an elderly man with acute or convalescent COVID-19. The rearrangement uses TRBV7-5 and TRBJ1-2; TRBD1 is the table's D call, not checked against the DNA. TRBV7-5 is a documented pseudogene. Sequenced: peripheral blood. The CDR3 sequence: CVRSLAGNNYGYTF. CDR3 coding DNA: TGTGTCAGAAGCTTGGCAGGGAACAACTATGGCTACACCTTC.